This entry describes one T cell receptor (beta chain). The germline V gene has CDR1 SGHRS and CDR2 YFSETQ. Trimming took 3 bases from V and 3 from J, leaving 16 bases between them. CDR3 length equals 17 residues. In the original analysis: Amplification of reference gene primers provided the estimated nucleated cell counts. TCRdb's copy holds only in-frame clones and misses some; the assay was immunoSEQ multiplex PCR. The V and J calls and clone size come from that table; D and trimming were worked out from the DNA. Of about 200,000 clones in the sample, roughly 86% were seen once. The record originates from a study of blood T cell repertoires in COVID-19. For the study at large: Donors in the United States, Italy and Spain gave samples during acute or convalescent COVID-19. Sources were T cells, B-cell-depleted T cells, or PBMCs; the material itself was cDNA or gDNA.

The rearrangement joins TRBV5-1 to TRBJ2-6, with D possibly being TRBD1 (5 bases). The sample consisted of peripheral blood. The clonotype comes from a woman in her 70s with active or convalescent COVID-19. CDR3 DNA: TGCGCCAGCAGCTCTCTAACAGGAACCCTTGGGGCCAACGTCCTGACTTTC. Translating gives CASSSLTGTLGANVLTF.